This entry features one T cell receptor beta chain sequence. This entry belongs to a study of blood T cell repertoires in COVID-19. Study summary: Spain, Italy and the United States supplied samples that represented acute and convalescent COVID-19. Sources were T cells, B-cell-depleted T cells, or PBMCs; the material itself was cDNA or gDNA.

Authors' analysis steps: Reference gene primer amplification gave nucleated cell count estimates. Clones were read by immunoSEQ multiplex PCR, and TCRdb kept only the in-frame ones, dropping some. That table furnishes V, J and clone size, whereas the DNA furnished D and trimming. The data show hundreds of thousands of clones, about 89% seen once. Germline trimming cut 0 bases from V and 0 bases from J; bases unmatched to any gene: 2. The length of the CDR3 is 15 residues. The germline V gene encodes CDR1 SGHDT and CDR2 YYEEEE. The sample consisted of peripheral blood. The clonotype originates from a woman aged 45-59 years who had recovered from COVID-19. The chain employs TRBV5-6 and TRBJ2-7; 8 bases fit TRBD2. The CDR3 nucleotides read TGTGCCAGCAGCTTGGTGGGGACTAGCTCCTACGAGCAGTACTTC. It translates to CASSLVGTSSYEQYF.